Many counts were recorded for the clone carrying this TCR beta chain. Its antigen is not known. Regions amplified from RNA transcripts were the TCR beta CDR3 regions. During a first-round RT-PCR of the TCR CDR3, the HTBI primer set was used. Using its own MiXCR run on the multiplex PCR reads, TCRdb lists one record per CDR3 protein. The repertoire includes about 500,000 distinct CDR3 sequences, approximately 16% of them detected once, and less than 30% sits in the top ten. The sample belongs to a study of T cells in Graves' hyperthyroidism and ophthalmopathy. Study summary: Blood from the periphery was taken at initial diagnosis, before any treatment.

Study results and caveats: From stable hyperthyroidism, ophthalmopathy was separated by a 13 V-J model. Most thyroid clonotypes with frequency above 0.001 were detected in blood.

Trimming left V 0 bases short and J 3 bases short, with 8 bases between. The CDR3 length is 14 residues. Germline-derived CDR1 and CDR2 are LNHNV and YYDKDF (reference sequence). The TCR originated in a young woman with Graves' ophthalmopathy. The chain links TRBV15 to TRBJ1-2, with TRBD1 as a possible D gene (5 bases). Source material: blood. DNA of the CDR3: TGTGCCACCAGCAGAGAAGGGGCGGACTATGGCTACACCTTC. It yields the protein CATSREGADYGYTF.